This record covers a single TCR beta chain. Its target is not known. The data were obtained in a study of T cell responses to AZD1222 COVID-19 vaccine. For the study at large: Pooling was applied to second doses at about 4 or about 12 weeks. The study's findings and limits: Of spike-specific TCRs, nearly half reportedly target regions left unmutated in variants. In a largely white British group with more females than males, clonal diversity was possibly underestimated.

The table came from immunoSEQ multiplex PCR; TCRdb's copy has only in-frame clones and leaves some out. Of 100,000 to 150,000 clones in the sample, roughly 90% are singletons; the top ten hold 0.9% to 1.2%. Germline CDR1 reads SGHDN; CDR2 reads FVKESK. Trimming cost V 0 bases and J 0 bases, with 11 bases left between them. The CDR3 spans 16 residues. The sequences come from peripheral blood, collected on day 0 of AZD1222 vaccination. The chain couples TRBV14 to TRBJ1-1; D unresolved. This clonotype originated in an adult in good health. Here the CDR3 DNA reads TGTGCCAGCAGCCAAGAGGCATACTTTCTGAACACTGAAGCTTTCTTT. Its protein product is CASSQEAYFLNTEAFF.